The 10 T cell receptor beta chains given below trace back to one sample, sequenced in a study of cytomegalovirus exposure and HLA in healthy donors. 60 Vbeta and 13 Jbeta primers were used in PCR. Produced via immunoSEQ multiplex PCR; TCRdb's table is partial and in-frame only. The sample has 130,000 or so clones, roughly 80% seen once. The specimen was PBMCs. All receptors derive from a female donor in good health and CMV-seronegative.

This chain uses TRBV27 with TRBJ2-7, with D possibly being TRBD2 (6 bases). Germline V CDR1 and CDR2: MNHEY, SMNVEV (reference sequence). Trimming took off 3 bases at V and 0 bases at J, with 27 bases between the two ends. This CDR3 contains 20 residues. The chain's CDR3 is CASSFLPPGLAPGSSYEQYF. The CDR3 nucleotides read TGTGCCAGCAGTTTTCTCCCCCCGGGACTGGCGCCCGGAAGCTCCTACGAGCAGTACTTC.

J is TRBJ1-1 and V is TRBV7-9, with 9 bases that match TRBD1. Germline-derived CDR1 and CDR2 are SEHNR and FQNEAQ (reference sequence). The CDR3 length is 15 residues. The junction had 7 bases not matched to a gene; V was cut back by 3 bases and J by 5 bases. CDR3 sequence reads: CASSFSLQGATEAFF. DNA for the CDR3: TGTGCCAGCAGCTTTAGTCTACAGGGGGCGACTGAAGCTTTCTTT.

This sequence joins TRBV5-5 and TRBJ1-6; the D gene is possibly TRBD1 (5 bases). Germline V lookup: CDR1 SGHKS, CDR2 YYEKEE (reference sequence). CDR3 length: 15 amino acids. V shed 0 bases and J shed 11 bases, with 15 bases lying between them. The CDR3 reads CASSLGQSLGTPLHF. Written as DNA, the CDR3 is TGTGCCAGCAGCTTGGGACAGTCCCTGGGGACACCCCTCCACTTT.

V usage is TRBV6-6 and J usage is TRBJ2-7; D not certain. Trimming removed 2 bases at V and 5 bases at J, with 10 bases between. CDR1 and CDR2 (germline): MNHNY, SVGAGI (reference sequence). This CDR3 contains 13 residues. CDR3 in amino acids: CASSYDFDDEQYF. CDR3 bases: TGTGCCAGCAGTTACGACTTTGACGACGAGCAGTACTTC.

This chain joins TRBV11-2 and TRBJ2-1, with 8 bases that match TRBD1. The length of the CDR3 is 16 residues. Germline V CDR1 and CDR2: SGHAT, FQNNGV. With 4 bases clipped from V and 4 bases from J, the junction kept 9 bases outside the gene matches. CDR3: CASSSNDGQGYNEQFF. CDR3 in DNA: TGTGCCAGCAGCTCCAATGACGGACAGGGTTACAATGAGCAGTTCTTC. Together with reference TRBV11-2 and TRBJ2-1, the CDR3 gives the full variable domain: EAGVAQSPRYKIIEKRQSVAFWCNPISGHATLYWYQQILGQGPKLLIQFQNNGVVDDSQLPKDRFSAERLKGVDSTLKIQPAKLEDSAVYLCASSSNDGQGYNEQFFGPGTRLTVL.

This clone was observed a single time. This chain uses TRBV29-1 with TRBJ1-1; the match to TRBD1 covers 7 bases. Germline loops: CDR1 SQVTM, CDR2 ANQGSEA. Trimming removed 7 bases from V and 3 bases from J; junction bases left unmatched: 11. The CDR3 has 14 amino acids. The DNA of the CDR3 is TGCAGCGCCCGGGGCAGGGACAGCGACACTGAAGCTTTCTTT. It yields the protein CSARGRDSDTEAFF. Full variable domain (outside the CDR3, taken from reference TRBV29-1 and TRBJ1-1): SAVISQKPSRDICQRGTSLTIQCQVDSQVTMMFWYRQQPGQSLTLIATANQGSEATYESGFVIDKFPISRPNLTFSTLTVSNMSPEDSSIYLCSARGRDSDTEAFFGQGTRLTVV.

V is TRBV2 and J is TRBJ2-1, with 14 bases fitting TRBD2. There are 22 residues in the CDR3. J was trimmed by 7 bases and V by 0 bases; bases with no gene match: 20. The germline V gene has CDR1 SNHLY and CDR2 FYNNEI. The CDR3 bases are TGTGCCAGCAGTGAAGCGGTTATGTTCGGGGGGGCCGGGACTAGCGGGAGTAATGAGCAGTTCTTC. Protein: CASSEAVMFGGAGTSGSNEQFF.

This chain links TRBV9 with TRBJ2-2; 10 bases fit TRBD1. Looked up from germline, CDR1 is SGDLS and CDR2 is YYNGEE. Trimming cost V 0 bases and J 13 bases; bases outside gene matches: 6. The CDR3 totals 14 residues. The CDR3 spells CASSVGGTGDPLFF. The DNA of the CDR3 is TGTGCCAGCAGCGTAGGAGGGACAGGGGATCCGCTGTTTTTT. Full variable domain (missing parts from reference TRBV9 and TRBJ2-2): DSGVTQTPKHLITATGQRVTLRCSPRSGDLSVYWYQQSLDQGLQFLIQYYNGEERAKGNILERFSAQQFPDLHSELNLSSLELGDSALYFCASSVGGTGDPLFFGEGSRLTVL.

The J gene is TRBJ2-7, the V gene TRBV6-1, with D tentatively TRBD1 (6 bases). The CDR3 covers 15 residues. Germline CDR1 is MNHNS and CDR2 is SASEGT. Trimming pared 4 bases from V and 9 bases from J, leaving 22 bases between. The CDR3 reads CASSGTGQVYEGQYF. For the CDR3, the DNA is TGTGCCAGCAGTGGAACGGGACAAGTCTACGAAGGGCAGTACTTC.

The V and J genes are TRBV2 and TRBJ1-5; weak D call: TRBD1 (5 bases). CDR3 length: 17 amino acids. Germline V gives CDR1 SNHLY, CDR2 FYNNEI. V lost 2 bases and J 9 bases, leaving 23 bases between the germline ends. The CDR3 region has the DNA TGTGCCAGCAGTGAAATGATGGGGGGGGGTGGTAGTTGGCCCCAGCATTTT. This codes for CASSEMMGGGGSWPQHF.